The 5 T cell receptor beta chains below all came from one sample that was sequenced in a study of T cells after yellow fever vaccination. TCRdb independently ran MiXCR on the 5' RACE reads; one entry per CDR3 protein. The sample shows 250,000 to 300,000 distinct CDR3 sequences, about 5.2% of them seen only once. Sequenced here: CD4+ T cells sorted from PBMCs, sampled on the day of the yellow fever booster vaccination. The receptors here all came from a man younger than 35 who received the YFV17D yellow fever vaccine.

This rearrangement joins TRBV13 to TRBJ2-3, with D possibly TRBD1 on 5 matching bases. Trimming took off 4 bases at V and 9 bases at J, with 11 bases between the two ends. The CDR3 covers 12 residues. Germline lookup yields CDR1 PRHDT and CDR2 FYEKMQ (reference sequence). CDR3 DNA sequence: TGTGCCAGCAGCTACAATCAGGGAACGCAGTATTTT. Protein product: CASSYNQGTQYF.

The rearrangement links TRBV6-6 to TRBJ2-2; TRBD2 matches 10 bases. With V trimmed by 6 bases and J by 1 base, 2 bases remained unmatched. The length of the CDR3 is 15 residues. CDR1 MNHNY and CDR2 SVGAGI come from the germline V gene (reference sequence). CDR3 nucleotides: TGTGCCAGCAGGACTAGCGGGCTGAACACCGGGGAGCTGTTTTTT. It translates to CASRTSGLNTGELFF.

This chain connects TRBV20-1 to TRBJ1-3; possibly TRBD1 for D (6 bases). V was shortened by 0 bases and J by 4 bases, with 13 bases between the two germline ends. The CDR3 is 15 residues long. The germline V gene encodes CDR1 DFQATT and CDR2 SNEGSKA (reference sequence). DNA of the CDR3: TGCAGTGCTAGAGATCGGGGGGCTTCAGGAAACACCATATATTTT. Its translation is CSARDRGASGNTIYF.

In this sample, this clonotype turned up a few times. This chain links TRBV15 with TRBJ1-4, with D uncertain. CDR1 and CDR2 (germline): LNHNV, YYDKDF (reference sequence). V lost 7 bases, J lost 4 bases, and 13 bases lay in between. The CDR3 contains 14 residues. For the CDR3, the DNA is TGTGCCACCATGGGTTGGGATGGTAATGAAAAACTGTTTTTT. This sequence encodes CATMGWDGNEKLFF.

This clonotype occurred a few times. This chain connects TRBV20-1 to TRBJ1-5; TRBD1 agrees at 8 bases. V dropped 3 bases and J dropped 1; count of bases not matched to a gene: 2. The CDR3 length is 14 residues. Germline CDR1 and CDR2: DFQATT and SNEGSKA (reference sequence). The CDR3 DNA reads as TGCAGTGCTAGGCGACAGGGGAGCAATCAGCCCCAGCATTTT. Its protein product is CSARRQGSNQPQHF.